The rows below give T cell receptor beta chains drawn from one sample of a study of blood T cell repertoires in COVID-19. Assay: immunoSEQ multiplex PCR; the TCRdb copy retains only in-frame clones and omits some. The repertoire has approximately 250,000 clones, more than 85% of them found once; the top ten carry approximately 4%. What was sequenced was peripheral blood. The receptors stem from a man between 18 and 35 years old with active or convalescent COVID-19. Both conserved end residues are part of each CDR3. The D gene is left open where the match is weak. Clone size is shown for a subset of rows, as once, few, many or a class of expanded clone.

v_call: TRBV3-1/TRBV3-2; j_call: TRBJ2-3; d_call: TRBD2; clone_size: .; cdr3_aa: CASSQDTTELAGVTDTQYF; cdr3_nt: TGTGCCAGCAGCCAAGATACGACTGAGCTAGCGGGAGTGACAGATACGCAGTATTTT
v_call: TRBV6-5; j_call: TRBJ2-2; d_call: .; clone_size: few; cdr3_aa: CASSYAGTGELFF; cdr3_nt: TGTGCCAGCAGTTACGCAGGCACCGGGGAGCTGTTTTTT
v_call: TRBV29-1; j_call: TRBJ2-7; d_call: TRBD1; clone_size: .; cdr3_aa: CSGNRGVNEQYF; cdr3_nt: TGCAGCGGGAACAGGGGAGTCAACGAGCAGTACTTC
v_call: TRBV12-3/TRBV12-4; j_call: TRBJ1-5; d_call: .; clone_size: once; cdr3_aa: CASNNGGTQPQHF; cdr3_nt: TGTGCCAGCAACAACGGGGGGACTCAGCCCCAGCATTTT
v_call: TRBV7-2; j_call: TRBJ2-1; d_call: TRBD2; clone_size: .; cdr3_aa: CASSEQLAGVFEQFF; cdr3_nt: TGTGCCAGCAGCGAACAACTAGCGGGAGTTTTTGAGCAGTTCTTC
v_call: TRBV19; j_call: TRBJ1-4; d_call: TRBD1; clone_size: .; cdr3_aa: CASSLDRGLTNEKLFF; cdr3_nt: TGTGCCAGTAGCCTGGACAGGGGGCTTACTAATGAAAAACTGTTTTTT
v_call: TRBV5-1; j_call: TRBJ2-3; d_call: .; clone_size: .; cdr3_aa: CASSPGTSDTQYF; cdr3_nt: TGCGCCAGCAGCCCCGGGACTTCAGATACGCAGTATTTT
v_call: TRBV5-1; j_call: TRBJ2-1; d_call: .; clone_size: once; cdr3_aa: CASKGELSYNEQFF; cdr3_nt: TGCGCCAGCAAGGGAGAATTATCCTACAATGAGCAGTTCTTC
v_call: TRBV7-2; j_call: TRBJ2-6; d_call: .; clone_size: .; cdr3_aa: CASSLRRVTHSGANVLTF; cdr3_nt: TGTGCCAGCAGCTTAAGGCGGGTAACACACTCTGGGGCCAACGTCCTGACTTTC
v_call: TRBV10-3; j_call: TRBJ1-5; d_call: TRBD1; clone_size: .; cdr3_aa: CAISEGAWTGGQPQHF; cdr3_nt: TGTGCCATCAGTGAGGGGGCTTGGACAGGGGGCCAGCCCCAGCATTTT
v_call: TRBV27; j_call: TRBJ2-7; d_call: .; clone_size: .; cdr3_aa: CASSRRVAPPYEQYF; cdr3_nt: TGTGCCAGCAGCCGCCGGGTAGCGCCACCCTACGAGCAGTACTTC
v_call: TRBV5-4; j_call: TRBJ1-1; d_call: TRBD1; clone_size: .; cdr3_aa: CASSLGRGLTEAFF; cdr3_nt: TGTGCCAGCAGCTTAGGCAGGGGGCTTACTGAAGCTTTCTTT
v_call: TRBV30; j_call: TRBJ1-6; d_call: TRBD1; clone_size: .; cdr3_aa: CAWSVTGASPLHF; cdr3_nt: TGTGCCTGGAGTGTCACAGGGGCATCACCCCTCCACTTT
v_call: TRBV2; j_call: TRBJ2-3; d_call: TRBD2; clone_size: .; cdr3_aa: CANQRENADTQYF; cdr3_nt: TGTGCCAACCAGCGGGAGAACGCAGATACGCAGTATTTT
v_call: TRBV3-1/TRBV3-2; j_call: TRBJ2-7; d_call: TRBD1; clone_size: few; cdr3_aa: CASSRPGTGLVEQYF; cdr3_nt: TGTGCCAGCAGCCGACCCGGGACAGGGTTGGTAGAGCAGTACTTC
v_call: TRBV24-1; j_call: TRBJ1-2; d_call: .; clone_size: .; cdr3_aa: CATSDSGRYYGYTF; cdr3_nt: TGTGCCACCAGTGATTCTGGCCGATACTATGGCTACACCTTC
v_call: TRBV11-2; j_call: TRBJ2-1; d_call: .; clone_size: .; cdr3_aa: CASTDRSSYNEQFF; cdr3_nt: TGTGCCAGCACTGATCGGAGCTCCTACAATGAGCAGTTCTTC
v_call: TRBV3-1/TRBV3-2; j_call: TRBJ1-4; d_call: .; clone_size: .; cdr3_aa: CASSQGGGSNEKLFF; cdr3_nt: TGTGCCAGCAGCCAAGGAGGGGGTTCTAATGAAAAACTGTTTTTT
v_call: TRBV2; j_call: TRBJ1-6; d_call: .; clone_size: .; cdr3_aa: CASTFTGSSPLHF; cdr3_nt: TGTGCCAGCACGTTCACGGGGAGTTCACCCCTCCACTTT
v_call: TRBV9; j_call: TRBJ2-1; d_call: .; clone_size: .; cdr3_aa: CASSPAAYNEQFF; cdr3_nt: TGTGCCAGCAGCCCTGCGGCCTACAATGAGCAGTTCTTC
v_call: TRBV28; j_call: TRBJ1-5; d_call: .; clone_size: .; cdr3_aa: CASSFGAQHF; cdr3_nt: TGTGCCAGCAGTTTCGGGGCCCAGCATTTT
v_call: TRBV27; j_call: TRBJ1-1; d_call: .; clone_size: .; cdr3_aa: CASSQQELNTEAFF; cdr3_nt: TGTGCCAGCAGCCAACAGGAGTTGAACACTGAAGCTTTCTTT
v_call: TRBV19; j_call: TRBJ1-2; d_call: TRBD1; clone_size: .; cdr3_aa: CASSDIRTGLSYTF; cdr3_nt: TGTGCCAGTAGCGACATCCGGACAGGGCTGAGCTACACCTTC
v_call: TRBV30; j_call: TRBJ1-2; d_call: TRBD1; clone_size: .; cdr3_aa: CAWYNTGGDGYTF; cdr3_nt: TGTGCCTGGTATAATACAGGGGGGGATGGCTACACCTTC
v_call: TRBV7-2; j_call: TRBJ2-7; d_call: .; clone_size: .; cdr3_aa: CASSPSWGVEQYF; cdr3_nt: TGTGCCAGCAGCCCGAGTTGGGGGGTCGAGCAGTACTTC
v_call: TRBV5-6; j_call: TRBJ2-5; d_call: .; clone_size: .; cdr3_aa: CASSRQETQYF; cdr3_nt: TGTGCCAGCAGCCGCCAAGAGACCCAGTACTTC
v_call: TRBV24-1; j_call: TRBJ2-5; d_call: TRBD1; clone_size: .; cdr3_aa: CATSGTDRGGETQYF; cdr3_nt: TGTGCCACCAGTGGTACTGACAGGGGCGGAGAGACCCAGTACTTC
v_call: TRBV19; j_call: TRBJ2-7; d_call: TRBD1; clone_size: .; cdr3_aa: CASSLLGQGNSYEQYF; cdr3_nt: TGTGCCAGTAGTTTATTAGGACAGGGGAATTCCTACGAGCAGTACTTC
v_call: TRBV28; j_call: TRBJ2-1; d_call: .; clone_size: .; cdr3_aa: CASSSGSYNEQFF; cdr3_nt: TGTGCCAGCAGCTCTGGGAGTTACAATGAGCAGTTCTTC
v_call: TRBV9; j_call: TRBJ2-7; d_call: .; clone_size: .; cdr3_aa: CASSVATGYEQYF; cdr3_nt: TGTGCCAGCAGCGTAGCTACCGGGTACGAGCAGTACTTC
v_call: TRBV6-1; j_call: TRBJ1-2; d_call: .; clone_size: .; cdr3_aa: CASSDFEGSYYGYTF; cdr3_nt: TGTGCCAGCAGTGATTTTGAGGGAAGCTACTATGGCTACACCTTC
v_call: TRBV7-6; j_call: TRBJ2-1; d_call: TRBD1; clone_size: .; cdr3_aa: CASSSPGTGVSNEQFF; cdr3_nt: TGTGCCAGCAGTAGTCCCGGGACAGGGGTTTCCAATGAGCAGTTCTTC
v_call: TRBV12-5; j_call: TRBJ2-5; d_call: .; clone_size: many; cdr3_aa: CASGLLETQYF; cdr3_nt: TGTGCTAGTGGTTTGCTAGAGACCCAGTACTTC
v_call: TRBV4-2; j_call: TRBJ2-5; d_call: TRBD2; clone_size: .; cdr3_aa: CASSQDRGLAGGLSQYF; cdr3_nt: TGTGCCAGCAGCCAAGATCGAGGGCTAGCGGGCGGCTTGTCCCAGTACTTC
v_call: TRBV15; j_call: TRBJ2-2; d_call: .; clone_size: .; cdr3_aa: CATAGPPNTGELFF; cdr3_nt: TGTGCCACCGCGGGACCCCCTAACACCGGGGAGCTGTTTTTT
v_call: TRBV21-1; j_call: TRBJ1-5; d_call: .; clone_size: .; cdr3_aa: CASSNPPLICRTNQPQHF; cdr3_nt: TGTGCCAGCAGCAATCCGCCTCTCATTTGCAGGACAAATCAGCCCCAGCATTTT